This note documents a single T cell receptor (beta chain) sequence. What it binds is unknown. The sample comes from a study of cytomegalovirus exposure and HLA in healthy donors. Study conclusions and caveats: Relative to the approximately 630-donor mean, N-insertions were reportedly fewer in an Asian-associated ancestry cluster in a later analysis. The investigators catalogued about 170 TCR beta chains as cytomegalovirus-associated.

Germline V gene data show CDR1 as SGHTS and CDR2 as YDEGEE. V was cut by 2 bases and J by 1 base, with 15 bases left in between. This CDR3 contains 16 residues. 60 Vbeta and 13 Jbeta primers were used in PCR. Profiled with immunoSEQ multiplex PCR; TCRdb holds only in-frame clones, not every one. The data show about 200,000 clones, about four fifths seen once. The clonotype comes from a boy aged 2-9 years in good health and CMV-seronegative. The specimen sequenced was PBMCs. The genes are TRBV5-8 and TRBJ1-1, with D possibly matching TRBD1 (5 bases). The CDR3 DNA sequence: TGTGCCAGCAGCTTCAGTTCAACAGGTTCGAACACTGAAGCTTTCTTT. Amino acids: CASSFSSTGSNTEAFF.